This T cell receptor (beta chain) was identified during a study of blood T cell repertoires in COVID-19. Study background: The samples span acute and convalescent COVID-19 from the United States, Italy and Spain. PBMCs, B-cell-depleted T cells, or T cells provided the cDNA or gDNA that made up the material.

Generated by immunoSEQ multiplex PCR, the TCRdb table keeps only in-frame clones and is missing some. Of roughly 260,000 clones in the sample, approximately 89% were seen once. Trimming took 4 bases from V and 2 from J; bases not matched to a gene: 2. This CDR3 contains 15 residues. Germline values: CDR1 LGHDT, CDR2 YNNKEL (reference sequence). The sequenced sample was peripheral blood. The chain carries TRBV3-1 (or the pseudogene TRBV3-2) and TRBJ1-2; 12 nucleotides align to TRBD1. The clonotype comes from a woman aged 45-65 years with acute or convalescent COVID-19. The DNA for the CDR3 is TGTGCCAGCAGCCTCGGGACAGGGGGCAACTATGGCTACACCTTC. Residues: CASSLGTGGNYGYTF.